This T cell receptor beta chain appears in the sequencing data of a study of OX40 agonist ivuxolimab in advanced cancers. Blood sampling took place at baseline, cycle 4 day 1, and cycle 7 day 1. The table came from immunoSEQ multiplex PCR; TCRdb's copy has only in-frame clones and leaves some out. The sample has 55,000 to 65,000 clones, approximately 81% seen once. This CDR3 spans 15 amino acids. Germline V gives CDR1 MNHEY, CDR2 SVGAGI. J was trimmed by 4 bases and V by 3 bases; bases with no gene match: 3. The chain is built from TRBV6-5 and TRBJ2-2; 9 bases line up with TRBD2. The source is an adult with an advanced solid tumor such as melanoma, head and neck, liver or kidney cancer. This specimen consisted of CD4+ or CD8+ T cells sorted from blood, obtained in a trial of the OX40 agonist ivuxolimab. CDR3 sequence: CASSYRLAATGELFF. The CDR3, as DNA: TGTGCCAGCAGTTATAGACTAGCGGCCACCGGGGAGCTGTTTTTT.